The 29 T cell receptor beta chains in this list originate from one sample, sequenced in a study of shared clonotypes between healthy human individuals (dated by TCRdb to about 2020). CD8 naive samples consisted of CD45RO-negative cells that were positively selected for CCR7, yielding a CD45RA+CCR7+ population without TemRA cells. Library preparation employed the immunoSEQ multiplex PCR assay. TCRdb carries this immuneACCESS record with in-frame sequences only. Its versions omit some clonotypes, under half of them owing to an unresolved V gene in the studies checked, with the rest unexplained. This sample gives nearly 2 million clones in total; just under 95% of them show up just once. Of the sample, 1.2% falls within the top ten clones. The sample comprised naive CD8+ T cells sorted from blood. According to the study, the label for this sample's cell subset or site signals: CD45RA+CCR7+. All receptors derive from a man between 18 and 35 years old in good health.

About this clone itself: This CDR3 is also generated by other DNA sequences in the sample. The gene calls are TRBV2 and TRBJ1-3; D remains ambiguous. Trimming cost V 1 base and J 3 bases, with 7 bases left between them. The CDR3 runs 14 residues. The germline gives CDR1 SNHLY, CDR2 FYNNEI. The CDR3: CASSEEGSGNTIYF. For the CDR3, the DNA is TGTGCCAGCAGTGAAGAGGGCAGTGGAAACACCATATATTTT.

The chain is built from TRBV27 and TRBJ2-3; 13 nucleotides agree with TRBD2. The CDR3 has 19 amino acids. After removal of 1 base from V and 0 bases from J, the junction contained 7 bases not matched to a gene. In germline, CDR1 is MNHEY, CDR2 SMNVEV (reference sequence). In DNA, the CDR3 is TGTGCCAGCAGTTTATTCCCACTAGCGGGAGGGATGAGCACAGATACGCAGTATTTT. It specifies CASSLFPLAGGMSTDTQYF.

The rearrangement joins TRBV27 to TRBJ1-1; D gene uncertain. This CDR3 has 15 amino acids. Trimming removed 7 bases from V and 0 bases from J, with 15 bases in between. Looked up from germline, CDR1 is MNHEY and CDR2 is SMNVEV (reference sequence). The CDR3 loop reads CASTSLLTMNTEAFF. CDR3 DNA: TGTGCCAGCACATCACTTTTGACGATGAACACTGAAGCTTTCTTT.

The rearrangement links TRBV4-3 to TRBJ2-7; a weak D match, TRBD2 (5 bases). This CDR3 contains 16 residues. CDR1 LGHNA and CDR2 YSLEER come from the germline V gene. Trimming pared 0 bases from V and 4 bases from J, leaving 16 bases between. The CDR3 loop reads CASSQDALGRGYEQYF. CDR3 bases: TGCGCCAGCAGCCAAGACGCCCTTGGCAGAGGGTACGAGCAGTACTTC.

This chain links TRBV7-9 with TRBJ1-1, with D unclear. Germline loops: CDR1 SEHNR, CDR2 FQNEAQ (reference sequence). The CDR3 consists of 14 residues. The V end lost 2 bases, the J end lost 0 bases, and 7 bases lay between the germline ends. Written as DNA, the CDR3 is TGTGCCAGCAGCTTAAGGGTGATGAACACTGAAGCTTTCTTT. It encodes CASSLRVMNTEAFF.

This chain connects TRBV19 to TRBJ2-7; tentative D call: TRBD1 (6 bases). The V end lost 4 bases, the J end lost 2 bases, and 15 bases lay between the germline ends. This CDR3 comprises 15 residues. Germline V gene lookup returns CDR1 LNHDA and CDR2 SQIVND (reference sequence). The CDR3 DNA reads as TGTGCCAGTAGTACGCACTCGACAGGAACCTACGAGCAGTACTTC. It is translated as CASSTHSTGTYEQYF.

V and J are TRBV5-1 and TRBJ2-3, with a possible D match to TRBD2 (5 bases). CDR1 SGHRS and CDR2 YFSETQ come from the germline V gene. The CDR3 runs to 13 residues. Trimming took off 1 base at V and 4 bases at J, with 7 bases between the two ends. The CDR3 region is CASSLLRADTQYF. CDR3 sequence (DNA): TGCGCCAGCAGCTTGTTGCGGGCAGATACGCAGTATTTT.

CDR3 amino acids: CASSSYGGPSYEQYF. In DNA, the CDR3 is TGTGCCAGCAGTTCCTACGGGGGGCCCTCCTACGAGCAGTACTTC. This chain uses TRBV5-4 with TRBJ2-7; TRBD2 might be the D (7 bases). The CDR3 is 15 residues long. In germline, CDR1 is SGHNT, CDR2 YYREEE (reference sequence). V lost 5 bases, J lost 0 bases, and 15 bases lay in between.

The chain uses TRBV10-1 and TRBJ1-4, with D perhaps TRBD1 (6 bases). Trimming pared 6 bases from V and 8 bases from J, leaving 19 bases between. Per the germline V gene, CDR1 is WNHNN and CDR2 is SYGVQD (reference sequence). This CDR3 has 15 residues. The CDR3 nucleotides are TGCGCCAGCAGGCCCGACAGGCTACCGGAGGAAAAACTGTTTTTT. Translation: CASRPDRLPEEKLFF.

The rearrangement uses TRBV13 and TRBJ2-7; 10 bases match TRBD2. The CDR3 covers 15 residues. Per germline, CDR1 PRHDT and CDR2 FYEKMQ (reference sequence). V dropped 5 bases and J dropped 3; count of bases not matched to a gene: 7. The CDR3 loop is CASSPPSGSNYEQYF. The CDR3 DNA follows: TGTGCCAGCAGCCCCCCTAGCGGGAGTAACTACGAGCAGTACTTC.

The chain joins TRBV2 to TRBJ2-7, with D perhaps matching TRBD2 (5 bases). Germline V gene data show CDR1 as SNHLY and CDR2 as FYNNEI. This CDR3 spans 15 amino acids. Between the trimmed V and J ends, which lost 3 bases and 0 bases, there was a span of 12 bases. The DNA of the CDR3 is TGTGCCAGCAGTGACCCGGGCGGGTTCTCCTACGAGCAGTACTTC. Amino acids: CASSDPGGFSYEQYF.

The CDR3 sequence: CASSPRGWAQHF. The CDR3 coding sequence is TGTGCCAGCAGTCCCAGGGGTTGGGCCCAGCATTTT. The V and J genes are TRBV28 and TRBJ1-5, with D perhaps matching TRBD1 (6 bases). Trimming pared 5 bases from V and 11 bases from J, leaving 13 bases between. CDR3 size: 12 residues. Looked up from germline, CDR1 is MDHEN and CDR2 is SYDVKM. The complete variable domain, with remaining parts taken from reference TRBV28 and TRBJ1-5, reads DVKVTQSSRYLVKRTGEKVFLECVQDMDHENMFWYRQDPGLGLRLIYFSYDVKMKEKGDIPEGYSVSREKKERFSLILESASTNQTSMYLCASSPRGWAQHFGDGTRLSIL.

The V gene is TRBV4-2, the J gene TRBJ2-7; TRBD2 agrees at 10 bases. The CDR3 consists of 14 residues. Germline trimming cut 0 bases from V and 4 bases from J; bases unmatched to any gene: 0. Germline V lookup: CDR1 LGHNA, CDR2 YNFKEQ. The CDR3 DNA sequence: TGTGCCAGCAGCCAAGAAGCGGGAGGGTACGAGCAGTACTTC. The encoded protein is CASSQEAGGYEQYF.

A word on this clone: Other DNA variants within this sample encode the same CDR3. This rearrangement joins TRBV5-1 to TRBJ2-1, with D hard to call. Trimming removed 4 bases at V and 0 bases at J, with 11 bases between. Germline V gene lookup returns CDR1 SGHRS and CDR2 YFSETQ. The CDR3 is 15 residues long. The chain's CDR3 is CASSPRLGSYNEQFF. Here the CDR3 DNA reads TGCGCCAGCAGCCCCCGCTTGGGCTCCTACAATGAGCAGTTCTTC.

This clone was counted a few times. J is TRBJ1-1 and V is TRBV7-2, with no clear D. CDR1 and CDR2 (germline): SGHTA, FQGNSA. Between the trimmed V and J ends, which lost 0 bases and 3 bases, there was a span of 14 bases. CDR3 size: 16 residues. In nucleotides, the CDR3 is TGTGCCAGCAGCTTAGCGCTGTCCGTTGGATACACTGAAGCTTTCTTT. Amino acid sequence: CASSLALSVGYTEAFF.

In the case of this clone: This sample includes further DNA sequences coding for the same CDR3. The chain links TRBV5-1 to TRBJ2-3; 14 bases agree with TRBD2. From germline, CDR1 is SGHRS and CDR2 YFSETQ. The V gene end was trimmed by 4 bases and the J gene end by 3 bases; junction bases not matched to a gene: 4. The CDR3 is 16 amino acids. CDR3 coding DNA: TGCGCCAGCAGCCCAAGACTAGCGGGAGGGACAGATACGCAGTATTTT. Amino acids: CASSPRLAGGTDTQYF.

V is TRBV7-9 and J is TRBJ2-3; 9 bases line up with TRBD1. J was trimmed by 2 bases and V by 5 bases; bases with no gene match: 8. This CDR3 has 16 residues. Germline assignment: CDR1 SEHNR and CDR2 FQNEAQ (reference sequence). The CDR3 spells CASSPTQGANTDTQYF. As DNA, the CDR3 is TGTGCCAGCAGCCCCACACAGGGGGCGAACACAGATACGCAGTATTTT.

The CDR3 nucleotides are TGCGCCAGCAGCCCCAATCTAGAACCAGATACGCAGTATTTT. This codes for CASSPNLEPDTQYF. The J gene is TRBJ2-3, the V gene TRBV10-1; D remains ambiguous. This CDR3 is built from 14 residues. V dropped 6 bases and J dropped 4 bases, with 14 bases sitting between them. Germline values: CDR1 WNHNN, CDR2 SYGVQD (reference sequence).

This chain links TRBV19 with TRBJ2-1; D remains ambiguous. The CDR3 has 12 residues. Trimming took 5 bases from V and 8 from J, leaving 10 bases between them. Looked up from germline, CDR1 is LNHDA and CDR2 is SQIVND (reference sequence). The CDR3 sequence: CASSLGPDEQFF. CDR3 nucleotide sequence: TGTGCCAGTAGTTTGGGCCCCGATGAGCAGTTCTTC.

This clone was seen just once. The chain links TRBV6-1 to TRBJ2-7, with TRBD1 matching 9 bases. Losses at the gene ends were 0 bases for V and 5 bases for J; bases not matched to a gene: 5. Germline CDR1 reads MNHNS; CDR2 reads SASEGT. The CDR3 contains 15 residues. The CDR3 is CASSEAWTGVDEQYF. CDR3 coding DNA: TGTGCCAGCAGTGAAGCCTGGACAGGGGTGGACGAGCAGTACTTC.

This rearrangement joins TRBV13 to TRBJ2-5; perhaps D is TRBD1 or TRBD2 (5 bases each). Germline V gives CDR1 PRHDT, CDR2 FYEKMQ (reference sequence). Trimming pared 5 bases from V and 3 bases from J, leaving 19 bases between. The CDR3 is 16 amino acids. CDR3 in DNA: TGTGCCAGCAGCCCCGAAGGGACGGCCGGGGAAGAGACCCAGTACTTC. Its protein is CASSPEGTAGEETQYF.

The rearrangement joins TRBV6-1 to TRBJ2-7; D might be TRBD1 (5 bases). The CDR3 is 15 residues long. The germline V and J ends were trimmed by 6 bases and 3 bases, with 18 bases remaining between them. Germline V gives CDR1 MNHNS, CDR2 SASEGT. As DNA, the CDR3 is TGTGCCAGCAGCGCAGGGCCCACAGGAGTCTACGAGCAGTACTTC. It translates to CASSAGPTGVYEQYF.

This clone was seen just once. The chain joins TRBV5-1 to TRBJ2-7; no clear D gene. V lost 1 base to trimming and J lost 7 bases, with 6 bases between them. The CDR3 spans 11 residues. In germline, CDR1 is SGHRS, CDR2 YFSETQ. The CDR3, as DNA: TGCGCCAGCAGCTTGCTGGCGGAGCAGTACTTC. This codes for CASSLLAEQYF. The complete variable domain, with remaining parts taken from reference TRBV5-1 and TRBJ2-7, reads KAGVTQTPRYLIKTRGQQVTLSCSPISGHRSVSWYQQTPGQGLQFLFEYFSETQRNKGNFPGRFSGRQFSNSRSEMNVSTLELGDSALYLCASSLLAEQYFGPGTRLTVT.

The CDR3 region has the DNA TGTGCCAGCAGTGAGGGACTAGCGGACAATGAGCAGTTCTTC. Its translation is CASSEGLADNEQFF. The genes are TRBV2 and TRBJ2-1; the match to TRBD2 covers 11 bases. Germline loops: CDR1 SNHLY, CDR2 FYNNEI. Unmatched junction bases numbered 0, after V lost 3 bases and J lost 5 bases. CDR3 size: 14 residues.

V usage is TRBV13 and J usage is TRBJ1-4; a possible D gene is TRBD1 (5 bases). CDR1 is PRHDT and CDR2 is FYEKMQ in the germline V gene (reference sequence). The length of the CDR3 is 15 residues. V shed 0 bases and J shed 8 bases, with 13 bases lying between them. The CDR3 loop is CASSLGLRGDEKLFF. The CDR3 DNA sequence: TGTGCCAGCAGCTTAGGGCTCCGGGGGGACGAAAAACTGTTTTTT.

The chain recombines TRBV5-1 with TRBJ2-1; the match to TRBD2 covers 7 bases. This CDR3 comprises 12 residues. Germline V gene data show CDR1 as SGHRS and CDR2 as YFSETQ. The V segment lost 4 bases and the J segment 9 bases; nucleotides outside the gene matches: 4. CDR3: CASSTTSSEQFF. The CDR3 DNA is TGCGCCAGCAGCACGACTAGCAGTGAGCAGTTCTTC.

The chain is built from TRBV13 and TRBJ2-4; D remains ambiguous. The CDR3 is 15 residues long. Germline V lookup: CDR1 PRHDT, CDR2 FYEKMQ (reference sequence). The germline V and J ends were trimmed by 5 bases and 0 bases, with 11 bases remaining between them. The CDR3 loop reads CASSHRGLAKNIQYF. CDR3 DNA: TGTGCCAGCAGCCACCGTGGTCTAGCCAAAAACATTCAGTACTTC.

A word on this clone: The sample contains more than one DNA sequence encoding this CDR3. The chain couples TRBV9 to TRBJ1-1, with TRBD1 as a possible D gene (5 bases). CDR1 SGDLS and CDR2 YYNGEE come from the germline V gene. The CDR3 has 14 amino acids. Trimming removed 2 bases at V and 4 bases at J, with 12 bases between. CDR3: CASSVGGEGTEAFF. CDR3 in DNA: TGTGCCAGCAGCGTGGGGGGAGAGGGCACTGAAGCTTTCTTT. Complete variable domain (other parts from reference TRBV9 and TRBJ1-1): DSGVTQTPKHLITATGQRVTLRCSPRSGDLSVYWYQQSLDQGLQFLIQYYNGEERAKGNILERFSAQQFPDLHSELNLSSLELGDSALYFCASSVGGEGTEAFFGQGTRLTVV.

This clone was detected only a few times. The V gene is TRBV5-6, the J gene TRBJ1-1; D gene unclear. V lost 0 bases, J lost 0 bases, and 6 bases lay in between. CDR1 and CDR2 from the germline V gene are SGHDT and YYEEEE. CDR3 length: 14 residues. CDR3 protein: CASSLALMNTEAFF. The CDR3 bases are TGTGCCAGCAGCTTGGCCTTGATGAACACTGAAGCTTTCTTT.